This TCR beta chain is from a study of blood T cell repertoires in COVID-19. Background on the study: PBMCs, B-cell-depleted T cells, or T cells were the source of the cDNA or gDNA that made up the material.

This table comes from immunoSEQ multiplex PCR, and its TCRdb copy is limited to in-frame clones, with some not included. The sample lists about 130,000 clones, more than 75% occurring once. V lost 4 bases and J lost 4, with 15 bases in between. This CDR3 is 15 amino acids long. Germline values: CDR1 WNHNN, CDR2 SYGVQD (reference sequence). The receptor comes from a woman aged 60-75 years with acute or convalescent COVID-19. The chain carries TRBV10-1 and TRBJ2-3, with D perhaps TRBD1 (5 bases). Sequenced: peripheral blood. Here the CDR3 DNA reads TGCGCCAGCAGTGCCTCACCAGGGTTGGCAGATACGCAGTATTTT. Translation gives CASSASPGLADTQYF.